This T cell receptor beta chain was sequenced during a study of monozygotic twins with inflammatory bowel disease. TCRdb reprocessed the 5' RACE reads and reports one entry per CDR3 protein, with no DNA. The sample table includes more than 350,000 distinct CDR3 sequences. CDR3 length equals 13 residues. Per germline, CDR1 MGHDK and CDR2 SYGVNS. The TCR comes from a human donor with ulcerative colitis or Crohn's disease, or a healthy co-twin of an affected twin (not recorded which). This chain connects TRBV25-1 to TRBJ2-1; absent DNA, TCRdb's TRBD2 call cannot be checked. Sequencing was carried out using blood. CDR3 region: CASRNAGSNEQFF.